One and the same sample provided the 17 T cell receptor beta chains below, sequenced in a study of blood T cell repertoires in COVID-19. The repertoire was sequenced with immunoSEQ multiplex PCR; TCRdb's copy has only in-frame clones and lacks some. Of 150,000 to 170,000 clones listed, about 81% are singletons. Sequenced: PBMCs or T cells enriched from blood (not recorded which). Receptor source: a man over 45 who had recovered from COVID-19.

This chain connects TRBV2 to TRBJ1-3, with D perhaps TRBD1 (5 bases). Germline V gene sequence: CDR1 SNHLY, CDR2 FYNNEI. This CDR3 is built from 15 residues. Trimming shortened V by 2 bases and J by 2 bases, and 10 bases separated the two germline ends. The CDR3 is CASSEIRAAGNTIYF. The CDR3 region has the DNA TGTGCCAGCAGTGAAATCAGGGCAGCTGGAAACACCATATATTTT.

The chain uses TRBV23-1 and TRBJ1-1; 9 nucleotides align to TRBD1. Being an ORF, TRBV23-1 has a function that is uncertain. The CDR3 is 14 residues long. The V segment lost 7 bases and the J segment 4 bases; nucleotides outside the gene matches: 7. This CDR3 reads CASTLRGQGTEAFF. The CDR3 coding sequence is TGCGCCAGCACTCTTAGGGGACAGGGCACTGAAGCTTTCTTT.

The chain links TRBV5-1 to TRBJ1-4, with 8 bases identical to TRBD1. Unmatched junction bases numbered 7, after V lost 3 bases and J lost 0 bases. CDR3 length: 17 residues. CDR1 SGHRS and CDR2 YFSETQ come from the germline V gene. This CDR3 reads CASSWTGPVATNEKLFF. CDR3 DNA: TGCGCCAGCAGCTGGACAGGGCCCGTAGCAACTAATGAAAAACTGTTTTTT.

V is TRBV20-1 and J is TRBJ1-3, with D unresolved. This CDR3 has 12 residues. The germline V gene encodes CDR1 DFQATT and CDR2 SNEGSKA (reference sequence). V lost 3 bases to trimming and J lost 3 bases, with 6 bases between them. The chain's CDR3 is CSASFLGNTIYF. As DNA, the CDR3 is TGCAGTGCTAGTTTCCTTGGAAACACCATATATTTT.

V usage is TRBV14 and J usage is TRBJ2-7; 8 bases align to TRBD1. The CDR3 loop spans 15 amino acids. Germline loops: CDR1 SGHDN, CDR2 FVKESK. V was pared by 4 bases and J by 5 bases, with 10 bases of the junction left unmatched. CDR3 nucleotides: TGTGCCAGCAGCCTAACCGGGACAGGTCTCCACGAGCAGTACTTC. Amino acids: CASSLTGTGLHEQYF.

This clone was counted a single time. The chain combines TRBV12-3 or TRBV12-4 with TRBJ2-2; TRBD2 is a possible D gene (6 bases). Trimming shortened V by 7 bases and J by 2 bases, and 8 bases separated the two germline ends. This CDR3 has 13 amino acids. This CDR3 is CASTGVNTGELFF. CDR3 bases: TGTGCCAGCACGGGGGTTAACACCGGGGAGCTGTTTTTT.

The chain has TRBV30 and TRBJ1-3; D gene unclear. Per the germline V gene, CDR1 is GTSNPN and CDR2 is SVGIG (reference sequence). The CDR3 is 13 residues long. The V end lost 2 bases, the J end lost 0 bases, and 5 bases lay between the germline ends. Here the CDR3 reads CAWSTYSGNTIYF. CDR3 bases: TGTGCCTGGAGTACCTACTCTGGAAACACCATATATTTT.

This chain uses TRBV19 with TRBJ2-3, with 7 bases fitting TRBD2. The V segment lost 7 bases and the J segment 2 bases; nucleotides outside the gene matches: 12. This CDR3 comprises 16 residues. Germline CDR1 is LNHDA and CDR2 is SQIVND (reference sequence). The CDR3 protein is CASKPKAGVVTDTQYF. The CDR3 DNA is TGTGCCAGTAAACCAAAGGCGGGGGTCGTCACAGATACGCAGTATTTT.

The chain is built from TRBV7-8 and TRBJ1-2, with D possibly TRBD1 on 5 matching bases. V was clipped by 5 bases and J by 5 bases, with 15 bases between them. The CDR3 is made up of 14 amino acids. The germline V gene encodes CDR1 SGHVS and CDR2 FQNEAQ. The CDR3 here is CASSRGEGGYGYTF. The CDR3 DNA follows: TGTGCCAGCAGCCGAGGGGAGGGAGGGTATGGCTACACCTTC.

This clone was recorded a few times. The CDR3 nucleotides are TGCGCCAGCAGGCACGAGGGGGCGATGAGGACCGGGGAGCTGTTTTTT. This sequence encodes CASRHEGAMRTGELFF. The rearrangement links TRBV5-1 to TRBJ2-2; 7 positions match TRBD1. This CDR3 has 16 amino acids. Germline loops: CDR1 SGHRS, CDR2 YFSETQ. V was clipped by 5 bases and J by 5 bases; unmatched bases: 12.

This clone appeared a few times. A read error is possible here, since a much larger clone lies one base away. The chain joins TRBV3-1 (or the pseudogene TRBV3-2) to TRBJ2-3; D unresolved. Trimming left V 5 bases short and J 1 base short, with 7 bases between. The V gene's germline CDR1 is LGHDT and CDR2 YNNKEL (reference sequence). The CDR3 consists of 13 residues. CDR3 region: CASSFSGTDTQYF. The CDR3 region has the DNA TGTGCCAGCAGCTTCTCGGGCACAGATACGCAGTATTTT.

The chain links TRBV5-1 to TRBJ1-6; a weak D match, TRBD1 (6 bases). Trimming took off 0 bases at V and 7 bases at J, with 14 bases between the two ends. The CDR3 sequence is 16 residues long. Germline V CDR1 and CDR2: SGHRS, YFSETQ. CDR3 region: CASSLGSGQRNSPLHF. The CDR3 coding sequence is TGCGCCAGCAGCTTGGGATCCGGACAGAGAAATTCACCCCTCCACTTT.

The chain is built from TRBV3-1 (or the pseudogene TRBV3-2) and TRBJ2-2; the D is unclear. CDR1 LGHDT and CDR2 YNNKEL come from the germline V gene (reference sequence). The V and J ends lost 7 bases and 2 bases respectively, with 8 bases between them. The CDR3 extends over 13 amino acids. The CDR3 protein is CASTYINTGELFF. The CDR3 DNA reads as TGTGCCAGCACATACATCAACACCGGGGAGCTGTTTTTT.

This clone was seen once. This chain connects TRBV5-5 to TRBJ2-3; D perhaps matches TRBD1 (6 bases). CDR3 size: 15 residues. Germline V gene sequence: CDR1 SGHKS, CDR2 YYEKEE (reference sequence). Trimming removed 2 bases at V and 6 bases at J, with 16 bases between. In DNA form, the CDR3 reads TGTGCCAGCAGCTTCCGAACAGGGCGATGGGATACGCAGTATTTT. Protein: CASSFRTGRWDTQYF.

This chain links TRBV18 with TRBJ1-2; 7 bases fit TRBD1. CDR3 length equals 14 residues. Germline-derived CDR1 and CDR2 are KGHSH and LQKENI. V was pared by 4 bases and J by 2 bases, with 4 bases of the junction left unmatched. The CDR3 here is CASSRDRLNYGYTF. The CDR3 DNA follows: TGTGCCAGCTCACGGGACAGATTAAACTATGGCTACACCTTC.

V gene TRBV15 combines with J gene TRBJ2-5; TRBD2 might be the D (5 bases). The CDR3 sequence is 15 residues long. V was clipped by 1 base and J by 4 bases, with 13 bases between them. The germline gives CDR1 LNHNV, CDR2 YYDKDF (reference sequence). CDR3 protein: CATSRGPLAGETQYF. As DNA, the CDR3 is TGTGCCACCAGCAGAGGGCCTCTAGCCGGAGAGACCCAGTACTTC.

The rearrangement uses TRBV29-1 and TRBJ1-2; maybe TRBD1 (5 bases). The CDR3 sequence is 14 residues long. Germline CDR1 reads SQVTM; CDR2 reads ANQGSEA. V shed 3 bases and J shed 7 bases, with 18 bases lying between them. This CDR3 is CSVDSGERVTGYTF. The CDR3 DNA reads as TGCAGCGTTGATTCGGGGGAAAGAGTTACTGGCTACACCTTC.